This TCR beta chain originates from a study of PD-1 blockade in mismatch repair-deficient tumors. The CDR3 loop spans 13 amino acids. Germline assignment: CDR1 SGHTA and CDR2 FQGTGA. V lost 5 bases and J lost 5, with 11 bases in between. Here immunoSEQ multiplex PCR was the method, and the copy in TCRdb shows in-frame clones only, minus some. The sample contains 100,000 to 150,000 clones, about 88% of which appear only once. The material sequenced was peripheral blood, taken 44 weeks after starting pembrolizumab. This rearrangement joins TRBV7-3 to TRBJ2-3, with D hard to call. This sequence was found in an adult with mismatch repair-deficient cancer. Here the CDR3 reads CASSPSSGDTQYF. The CDR3 DNA reads TGTGCCAGCAGCCCGTCGTCGGGAGATACGCAGTATTTT. Drawing the rest from reference TRBV7-3 and TRBJ2-3, the complete variable domain is GAGVSQTPSNKVTEKGKYVELRCDPISGHTALYWYRQSLGQGPEFLIYFQGTGAADDSGLPNDRFFAVRPEGSVSTLKIQRTERGDSAVYLCASSPSSGDTQYFGPGTRLTVL.